One sample yielded the 2 T cell receptor beta chains listed below, sequenced in a study of molecular identifiers for immune sequencing clone quantification (dated by TCRdb to about 2018). Receptor libraries were prepared by PCR. Sequencing relied on an Illumina HiSeq 4000. Using fastp at Q25 and MiXCR, TCRdb reprocessed the public reads and kept productive beta chains. Identical CDR3 protein sequences are pooled into one entry, listed with their most common genes and DNA. The sample table shows about 640,000 distinct CDR3 sequences, and 15% to 20% are seen once. Of the sample, roughly 0.9% falls within the top ten clones. The sample comprised naive CD8+ T cells from blood, with Jurkat cell RNA spiked in. The cell subset or site label for this specimen denotes: FACS-sorted CD8+CD4-CCR7+CD45RA+ naive T cells. All receptors come from a human donor in good health. Some libraries in this study had Jurkat cell RNA spiked in.

This clonotype occurred many times. The chain links TRBV7-9 to TRBJ2-3; TRBD1 matches at 8 bases. CDR1 is SEHNR and CDR2 is FQNEAQ in the germline V gene (reference sequence). Trimming took 0 bases from V and 2 from J; bases not matched to a gene: 4. The CDR3 extends over 16 amino acids. The CDR3 DNA follows: TGTGCCAGCAGCTTAGCGTTGACAGGGGACACAGATACGCAGTATTTT. The encoded protein is CASSLALTGDTDTQYF.

The chain joins TRBV19 to TRBJ1-5; D is possibly TRBD1 (5 bases). The V end lost 1 base, the J end lost 6 bases, and 13 bases lay between the germline ends. The CDR3 is made up of 15 amino acids. Looked up from germline, CDR1 is LNHDA and CDR2 is SQIVND (reference sequence). In DNA, the CDR3 is TGTGCCAGTAGTATAGCATCACGGGGGACTCAGCCCCAGCATTTT. This sequence encodes CASSIASRGTQPQHF.